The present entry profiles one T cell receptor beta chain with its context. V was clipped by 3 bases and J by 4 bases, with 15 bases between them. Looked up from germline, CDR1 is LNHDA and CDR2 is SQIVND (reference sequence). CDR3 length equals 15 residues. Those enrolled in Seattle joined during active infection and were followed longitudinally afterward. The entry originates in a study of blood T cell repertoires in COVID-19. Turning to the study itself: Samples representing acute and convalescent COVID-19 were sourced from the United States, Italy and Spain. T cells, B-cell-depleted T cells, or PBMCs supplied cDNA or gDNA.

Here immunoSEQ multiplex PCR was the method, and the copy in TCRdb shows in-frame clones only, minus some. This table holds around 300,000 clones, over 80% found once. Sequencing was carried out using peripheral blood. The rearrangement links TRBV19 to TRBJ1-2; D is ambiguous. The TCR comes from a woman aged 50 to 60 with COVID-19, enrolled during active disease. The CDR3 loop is CASSISQQISYGYTF. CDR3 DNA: TGTGCCAGTAGTATTTCTCAACAGATTTCCTATGGCTACACCTTC.